The 30 T cell receptor beta chains given below trace back to one sample, sequenced in a study of OX40 agonist ivuxolimab in advanced cancers. Sequencing was performed with immunoSEQ multiplex PCR; in TCRdb, only in-frame clones are kept and a portion is missing. The data contain 55,000 to 75,000 clones, about four fifths of them singletons. Material: CD4+ or CD8+ T cells sorted from blood, obtained in a trial of the OX40 agonist ivuxolimab. The receptors shown here come from an adult with an advanced solid tumor such as melanoma, head and neck, liver or kidney cancer.

This chain uses TRBV7-9 with TRBJ1-2; TRBD1 matches at 7 bases. In germline, CDR1 is SEHNR, CDR2 FQNEAQ (reference sequence). J lost 3 bases, V lost 5 bases, and 0 bases had no gene match. This CDR3 comprises 12 residues. The DNA for the CDR3 is TGTGCCAGCAGCACAGGGGACTATGGCTACACCTTC. Its translation: CASSTGDYGYTF.

This chain uses TRBV19 with TRBJ1-2; D ambiguous. Between the trimmed V and J ends, which lost 7 bases and 7 bases, there was a span of 19 bases. Germline V gives CDR1 LNHDA, CDR2 SQIVND (reference sequence). The CDR3 consists of 14 residues. CDR3 in DNA: TGTGCCAGTAAAGAGAGGGCGGAGCGTCGTGGCTACACCTTC. This codes for CASKERAERRGYTF.

This clone has only a few counts. At one end, the junction sequence differs from germline, possibly due to a read error. This specimen includes other DNA sequences encoding the same CDR3. The CDR3 loop reads CASRLAVTDTQYF. The CDR3 DNA is TGTGCCAGCAGATTGGCGGTCACAGATACGCAGTATTTT. The chain is built from TRBV5-4 and TRBJ2-3; D unresolved. The CDR3 is 13 amino acids. CDR1 SGHNT and CDR2 YYREEE come from the germline V gene (reference sequence).

The chain uses TRBV11-3 and TRBJ2-1; D is possibly TRBD1 or TRBD2 (6 bases each). The CDR3 has 14 amino acids. Per the germline V gene, CDR1 is SGHNT and CDR2 is YENEEA. Trimming took off 3 bases at V and 7 bases at J, with 13 bases between the two ends. CDR3: CASSLGGLRNEQFF. Here the CDR3 DNA reads TGTGCCAGCAGCTTGGGGGGCCTGAGGAATGAGCAGTTCTTC.

The chain recombines TRBV6-6 with TRBJ2-2; 7 bases are shared with TRBD1. CDR1 is MNHNY and CDR2 is SVGAGI in the germline V gene (reference sequence). Trimming at V came to 5 bases and at J to 3 bases, leaving 0 bases not matched to a gene. This CDR3 region has 13 residues. The CDR3 loop is CASSGTDTGELFF. The CDR3 nucleotides are TGTGCCAGCAGTGGGACAGACACCGGGGAGCTGTTTTTT.

This chain joins TRBV7-8 and TRBJ2-5, with 11 bases fitting TRBD2. The J call may be wrong; the DNA end is better matched by TRBJ2-7. Germline loops: CDR1 SGHVS, CDR2 FQNEAQ. CDR3 length: 15 residues. The CDR3 reads CASSLGLAGNYEQYF. The CDR3 DNA sequence: TGTGCCAGCAGCCTCGGACTAGCGGGCAACTACGAGCAGTACTTC.

This sequence joins TRBV20-1 and TRBJ2-7; D gene ambiguous. The CDR3 has 10 residues. Germline lookup yields CDR1 DFQATT and CDR2 SNEGSKA (reference sequence). V lost 5 bases and J lost 3, with 5 bases in between. The CDR3 DNA reads TGCAGTGCTGACAACTACGAGCAGTACTTC. Translating gives CSADNYEQYF.

The chain uses TRBV19 and TRBJ2-7, with D possibly TRBD1 on 5 matching bases. The CDR3 is 14 residues long. V lost 0 bases, J lost 10 bases, and 16 bases lay in between. Germline V CDR1 and CDR2: LNHDA, SQIVND (reference sequence). The CDR3 DNA sequence: TGTGCCAGTAGTATAGATCAGGGAACCCGATCTCAGTACTTC. Its protein is CASSIDQGTRSQYF.

The chain employs TRBV5-1 and TRBJ2-2; D not resolved. Trimming shortened V by 5 bases and J by 4 bases, and 9 bases separated the two germline ends. This CDR3 is built from 13 residues. CDR1 and CDR2 from the germline V gene are SGHRS and YFSETQ. The chain's CDR3 is CASSGVITGELFF. The CDR3 bases are TGCGCCAGCAGTGGGGTTATCACCGGGGAGCTGTTTTTT.

The genes are TRBV11-2 and TRBJ1-1, with D unresolved. The ends were cut back, 5 bases at V and 5 bases at J, with 15 bases in the middle. Germline V lookup: CDR1 SGHAT, CDR2 FQNNGV. The CDR3 covers 14 residues. CDR3 amino acids: CASSPEGKGTEAFF. DNA of the CDR3: TGTGCCAGCAGCCCAGAGGGTAAAGGGACTGAAGCTTTCTTT.

The chain carries TRBV19 and TRBJ1-5; no clear D gene. Germline assignment: CDR1 LNHDA and CDR2 SQIVND (reference sequence). Trimming took off 10 bases at V and 1 base at J, with 17 bases between the two ends. The CDR3 totals 15 residues. The CDR3 sequence is CATSRRASSNQPQHF. The CDR3 DNA is TGTGCCACCTCAAGAAGGGCGTCGAGCAATCAGCCCCAGCATTTT.

This clone was seen more than once but under ten times. The rearrangement joins TRBV7-2 to TRBJ1-2; D uncertain. The CDR3 sequence is 16 residues long. CDR1 and CDR2 from the germline V gene are SGHTA and FQGNSA. V gave up 4 bases and J gave up 1 base, with 16 bases separating them. The CDR3 DNA follows: TGTGCCAGCAGCTCCAAGACGGGAAGTTTTAACTATGGCTACACCTTC. Its protein is CASSSKTGSFNYGYTF.

This chain connects TRBV19 to TRBJ1-5; perhaps TRBD1 as D (5 bases). The V gene's germline CDR1 is LNHDA and CDR2 SQIVND (reference sequence). CDR3 size: 13 residues. V lost 2 bases, J lost 6 bases, and 8 bases lay in between. The CDR3 bases are TGTGCCAGTAGTATACAGGGTCTTCAGCCCCAGCATTTT. Translated, it gives CASSIQGLQPQHF.

The V call is TRBV2, the J call TRBJ1-2; no firm D call. In germline, CDR1 is SNHLY, CDR2 FYNNEI. V was pared by 3 bases and J by 4 bases, with 6 bases between. CDR3 size: 12 residues. CDR3 residues: CASSERTYGYTF. CDR3 nucleotides: TGTGCCAGCAGTGAGAGAACCTATGGCTACACCTTC.

The V and J genes are TRBV6-5 and TRBJ2-7; D remains unclear. In germline, CDR1 is MNHEY, CDR2 SVGAGI. The CDR3 length is 15 residues. Trimming removed 4 bases at V and 13 bases at J, with 26 bases between. Written as DNA, the CDR3 is TGTGCCAGCAGTTCCAAATTCACCCCCGGGTTTACCCCTTACTTC. Protein sequence: CASSSKFTPGFTPYF.

This rearrangement joins TRBV7-9 to TRBJ2-3, with TRBD2 matching over 8 bases. The V segment lost 0 bases and the J segment 6 bases; nucleotides outside the gene matches: 8. The CDR3 length is 16 residues. Germline CDR1 is SEHNR and CDR2 is FQNEAQ (reference sequence). The CDR3 protein is CASSLALSGSGDTQYF. The CDR3 DNA reads TGTGCCAGCAGCTTAGCCCTGAGCGGGAGCGGGGATACGCAGTATTTT. The full variable domain, in which reference TRBV7-9 and TRBJ2-3 provide the parts outside the CDR3, is DTGVSQNPRHKITKRGQNVTFRCDPISEHNRLYWYRQTLGQGPEFLTYFQNEAQLEKSRLLSDRFSAERPKGSFSTLEIQRTEQGDSAMYLCASSLALSGSGDTQYFGPGTRLTVL.

J is TRBJ2-1 and V is TRBV27, with 7 bases lining up with TRBD2. The V gene end was trimmed by 0 bases and the J gene end by 4 bases; junction bases not matched to a gene: 6. This CDR3 is 16 amino acids long. Germline CDR1 MNHEY, CDR2 SMNVEV (reference sequence). CDR3 sequence reads: CASSLSNRGVYNEQFF. In DNA, the CDR3 is TGTGCCAGCAGTTTATCGAATCGGGGGGTATACAATGAGCAGTTCTTC.

This clone was counted between two and nine times. The chain has TRBV5-1 and TRBJ1-4; unclear D gene. Germline V gives CDR1 SGHRS, CDR2 YFSETQ. V lost 0 bases to trimming and J lost 0 bases, with 3 bases between them. CDR3 length equals 14 residues. CDR3 loop: CASSLATTNEKLFF. The CDR3 bases are TGCGCCAGCAGCTTGGCAACAACTAATGAAAAACTGTTTTTT.

The sample holds a few counts of this clone. The CDR3 coding sequence is TGTGCCTGGAGGGGAGAAGCGGGAGGGGATGTCACCGGGGAGCTGTTTTTT. The encoded protein is CAWRGEAGGDVTGELFF. This chain joins TRBV30 and TRBJ2-2; the match to TRBD2 covers 10 bases. The CDR3 sequence is 17 residues long. Per the germline V gene, CDR1 is GTSNPN and CDR2 is SVGIG (reference sequence). V shed 3 bases and J 4 bases; nucleotides not matched to a gene: 11. Variable domain in full (rest from reference TRBV30 and TRBJ2-2): SQTIHQWPATLVQPVGSPLSLECTVEGTSNPNLYWYRQAAGRGLQLLFYSVGIGQISSEVPQNLSASRPQDRQFILSSKKLLLSDSGFYLCAWRGEAGGDVTGELFFGEGSRLTVL.

The sample holds one count of this clone. The V and J genes are TRBV14 and TRBJ1-1; no firm D call. CDR1 SGHDN and CDR2 FVKESK come from the germline V gene. Trimming took off 1 base at V and 5 bases at J, with 8 bases between the two ends. CDR3 length equals 13 residues. In nucleotides, the CDR3 is TGTGCCAGCAGCCAAGGGTCATCTACTGAAGCTTTCTTT. It is translated as CASSQGSSTEAFF.

The table lists this clone with a count of one. The chain links TRBV30 to TRBJ2-4; D is possibly TRBD1 (5 bases). This CDR3 comprises 15 residues. Germline V CDR1 and CDR2: GTSNPN, SVGIG (reference sequence). Trimming cost V 1 base and J 0 bases, with 10 bases left between them. CDR3 DNA: TGTGCCTGGAGTGGCGGACATCTAGCCAAAAACATTCAGTACTTC. It encodes CAWSGGHLAKNIQYF.

V gene TRBV10-3 combines with J gene TRBJ2-3; 8 nucleotides align to TRBD1. The CDR3 has 15 residues. V dropped 5 bases and J dropped 2; count of bases not matched to a gene: 6. Per the germline V gene, CDR1 is ENHRY and CDR2 is SYGVKD. DNA for the CDR3: TGTGCCATCAGTTCCGGACAGGGAGACACAGATACGCAGTATTTT. Its protein is CAISSGQGDTDTQYF.

The V gene is TRBV5-1, the J gene TRBJ2-1; no reliable D call. In germline, CDR1 is SGHRS, CDR2 YFSETQ. V lost 0 bases to trimming and J lost 5 bases, with 6 bases between them. This CDR3 is built from 13 residues. Here the CDR3 DNA reads TGCGCCAGCAGCTTGGACCCGAACAATGAGCAGTTCTTC. Translated: CASSLDPNNEQFF.

This clone was found once. The V gene is TRBV7-9, the J gene TRBJ2-1; D might be TRBD1 or TRBD2, each matching 5 bases. The CDR3 spans 15 residues. V was shortened by 2 bases and J by 3 bases, with 11 bases between the two germline ends. Per germline, CDR1 SEHNR and CDR2 FQNEAQ (reference sequence). The CDR3 bases are TGTGCCAGCAGCTTAACCGGGACCGTCTACAATGAGCAGTTCTTC. Its translation: CASSLTGTVYNEQFF.

Concerning this clone itself: Within the sample, other DNA sequences also encode this same CDR3. This chain joins TRBV19 and TRBJ2-5; no clear D. The CDR3 is 15 amino acids. Germline CDR1 reads LNHDA; CDR2 reads SQIVND (reference sequence). Trimming shortened V by 0 bases and J by 1 base, and 9 bases separated the two germline ends. The CDR3 bases are TGTGCCAGTAGTATAGACGGTCGGACCCAAGAGACCCAGTACTTC. Protein: CASSIDGRTQETQYF.

The chain combines TRBV5-4 with TRBJ2-5, with TRBD2 as a possible D gene (6 bases). The CDR3 covers 15 residues. The germline V and J ends were trimmed by 4 bases and 5 bases, with 18 bases remaining between them. Germline-derived CDR1 and CDR2 are SGHNT and YYREEE (reference sequence). CDR3 amino acids: CASSMKGTLGETQYF. The CDR3 nucleotides read TGTGCCAGCAGCATGAAAGGGACTCTGGGGGAGACCCAGTACTTC.

The J gene is TRBJ2-5, the V gene TRBV9, with 9 bases matching TRBD1. This CDR3 comprises 15 residues. Unmatched junction bases numbered 9, after V lost 4 bases and J lost 5 bases. Germline lookup yields CDR1 SGDLS and CDR2 YYNGEE. The CDR3 nucleotides read TGTGCCAGCAGCATACAACAGGGGGCCGGGGAGACCCAGTACTTC. It yields the protein CASSIQQGAGETQYF.

The rearrangement links TRBV7-9 to TRBJ2-1, with TRBD2 matching over 9 bases. Germline CDR1 is SEHNR and CDR2 is FQNEAQ (reference sequence). CDR3 length: 15 amino acids. With 5 bases clipped from V and 0 bases from J, the junction kept 2 bases outside the gene matches. CDR3 bases: TGTGCCAGCAGCGGTAGCGGGAGCTCCTACAATGAGCAGTTCTTC. Protein sequence: CASSGSGSSYNEQFF.

The CDR3 DNA follows: TGTGCCACCACTAGCGCCTTACCCCCGAATGAGCAGTTCTTC. Translated: CATTSALPPNEQFF. The rearrangement links TRBV2 to TRBJ2-1, with 7 bases identical to TRBD2. This CDR3 is built from 14 residues. Germline loops: CDR1 SNHLY, CDR2 FYNNEI. V lost 10 bases and J lost 7; bases outside the gene matches: 13.

The rearrangement joins TRBV6-5 to TRBJ2-7, with D maybe TRBD1 (6 bases). Trimming took off 5 bases at V and 3 bases at J, with 14 bases between the two ends. The CDR3 is made up of 14 amino acids. CDR1 MNHEY and CDR2 SVGAGI come from the germline V gene. Here the CDR3 reads CASSGPGQDYEQYF. Written as DNA, the CDR3 is TGTGCCAGCAGTGGACCGGGACAAGACTACGAGCAGTACTTC.